The clone carrying this T cell receptor (beta chain) occurred a few times. TCRdb used MiXCR to reprocess the reads, holding one entry per CDR3 protein. The sample holds about 400,000 distinct CDR3 sequences, approximately 18% seen once. The CDR3 loop spans 14 amino acids. Germline V CDR1 and CDR2: SEHNR, FQNEAQ (reference sequence). The V and J ends lost 10 bases and 0 bases respectively, with 15 bases between them. This sample stems from a study of T cell repertoires in cytomegalovirus infection. The V gene is TRBV7-9, the J gene TRBJ2-5; tentatively, D is TRBD1 (5 bases). The sample consisted of PBMCs. This TCR was recovered from a human donor in good health (CMV status not recorded). Some clones in this sample may be carry-over from other donors' samples. The CDR3 here is CATIKGSYQETQYF. The CDR3 DNA reads as TGTGCCACTATAAAGGGGTCGTACCAAGAGACCCAGTACTTC.